This TCR beta chain was found in a study of blood T cells in healthy people across ages (dated by TCRdb to 2015 to 2017). Regarding the study in general: Template switching captured roughly one uniquely barcoded TCR beta cDNA molecule per two T cells in model experiments. Age-related changes in TCR beta repertoire diversity were measured in the study by deep sequencing normalized with unique cDNA molecular identifiers. Four age groups were formed from the donors: young (average roughly 15 years), middle-aged (around 40), aged (approximately 60) and long-lived (about 80). Two additional independent replicas of 1 million unique cDNA reads from the same blood draw were analyzed for two donors (one aged 18 to 30 and one aged 80 or older).

Libraries were made using 5' RACE. Sequencing used an Illumina HiSeq 2500. A second PCR of roughly 7 to 12 cycles was performed with a sample-barcoded 5' primer and a J-beta primer mix. Each TCR beta cDNA molecule received a unique molecular identifier from a template-switch 5' adaptor carrying 12 random nucleotides. At least 2.5 million CDR3-containing paired-end reads were obtained from each sample. The Mint cDNA synthesis kit, primed by a TRBC-specific oligonucleotide, was used to synthesize first-strand cDNA from all RNA. All cDNA was treated with uracil-DNA glycosylase and then went through a first 18-cycle PCR with the universal primers M1SS and BC2_uni_R. Concerning the study's data processing: Each sample was normalized by randomly selecting 1 million high-quality reads, each carrying a distinct molecular identifier. Reads with shared molecular identifiers were discarded instead of being binned into consensus sequences. MiTCR, set to a Q25 quality threshold and the strictest error-elimination algorithm, was used for CDR3 identification, clonotype clustering and error correction. Lower-bound total TCR beta diversity was estimated with a nonparametric unseen species model using Euler transformation. TCRdb reanalyzed the raw reads on its own, using fastp at Q25 for trimming and MiXCR for clone calling, and kept in-frame beta chains. Each CDR3 protein appears once, grouped with its most common genes and DNA. Clone size and V and J calls follow TCRdb, not the original study. For this sample there are 750,000 to 950,000 distinct CDR3 sequences; roughly 26% appear just once. The ten largest make up 2.5% to 3.5% of the sample.

Germline trimming amounts to 5 bases on V and 5 bases on J, with 7 as the count of junction bases outside the gene matches. Reading the germline V gene gives CDR1 SGHTA and CDR2 FQGTGA. Including cysteine and phenylalanine, the CDR3 has 14 amino acids. The DNA shown is the 42-base CDR3, in frame from base 1. This clonotype was detected a few times. The clone's antigen remains unknown. The input lacks base qualities; no much larger clone sits a single base away. Here is what the overall study found, with its caveats: Bulk unsorted PBMC profiling prevented conclusive comparison of naive and antigen-experienced compartments. Because donor CMV infection status was unknown, age-related changes in expanded clonotypes were potentially confounded. As age increased, observed TCR beta diversity per million T cells dropped in a roughly linear way, and a significant reduction was already evident by age around 41. Observed TCR beta diversity correlated strongly with the percentage of naive T cells measured by flow cytometry. Estimates of total diversity from one million sequenced T cells were regarded as lower bounds and underestimates. Compared with the aged group, the long-lived group had more naive CD4+ T cells, fewer expanded clones and increased TCR diversity, suggesting age selection.

Systemically healthy Caucasian individuals from Russia, some 38 in total and aged about 6 to 95 years, were included as donors. Roughly 9 milliliters of peripheral blood were drawn from each donor into EDTA-treated Vacutainer tubes. Ficoll-Paque density-gradient centrifugation was used to isolate PBMCs, with at least 6 million obtained per sample. Total RNA was extracted from PBMCs with Trizol reagent, with at least 6 micrograms obtained per sample. For every donor, flow cytometry on a PBMC aliquot measured the percentage of naive CD45RAhigh/CD27high T cells. The same specimen was also included in a second study, on T cells of mothers and their children. The second study, in turn, reports: The donors were nine systemically healthy Caucasian individuals, made up of three mothers and their six children. cDNA synthesis used all of the extracted RNA, with roughly 1.5 ug of RNA in each 15 ul reaction. In the second PCR, the M1S primer introduced both the sample barcodes and 2-4 random nucleotides. Over 9.5 million TCR beta CDR3 reads were obtained for each mother, and around 3 million reads were obtained for each child. TCR recombination output is similarly shaped by thymic selection in related and unrelated pairs, with a minor effect exerted by inherited differences. Normalized repertoire overlap in related mother-child pairs was always slightly higher than in unrelated mother-child pairs, but the difference was never significant. No persistent microchimeric T cell clones were found, with a detection sensitivity of roughly 99 clones per million clonotypes. To look for features that set related mother-child pairs apart from unrelated individuals, the researchers ran deep NGS to compare the TCR beta repertoires of mothers and children. On average, the children were about 10 +/- 4 years old, while the mothers were about 40 +/- 4 years old. Libraries were sequenced on Illumina HiSeq 2000 with 100+100 nt paired-end reads after adapter ligation with NEBNext reagents. To prevent cross-contamination, the mother and child libraries were prepared one month apart and sequenced in separate runs. For each donor, between roughly 450,000 and 2,300,000 distinct TCR beta clonotypes were identified. Naive TCR beta clonotypes were estimated from low-frequency clonotypes matched to each donor's FACS-determined naive share, without sorting.

The receptor chain draws on TRBV7-3 and TRBJ2-5; 8 bases in the middle match TRBD2. The source material was blood. The receptor was isolated from a boy between 10 and 17 years old in good health. The DNA reads as follows: TGTGCCAGCAGCCAGTCGGGGGGGCGTGAGACCCAGTACTTC. This codes for CASSQSGGRETQYF.